The 19 T cell receptor beta chains below were found in one sample sequenced in a study of tumor and adjacent non-tumor tissue in lung cancer. RNA was extracted from bulk tissue without any cell sorting. This non-tumor lung sample came from over 3 cm beyond the tumor edge. The library came from three nested PCR rounds adapted from ARM-PCR protocols. MiXCR, run by TCRdb on the multiplex PCR reads, gives a single entry per CDR3 protein. The table shows 60,000 to 90,000 distinct CDR3 sequences, with roughly 70% occurring only once. The sequenced material came from distant non-tumor lung tissue. These receptors were obtained from a woman aged 45-60 years with non-small cell lung cancer.

This clonotype has ten or more counts. The CDR3 here is CSAGPFFRQDTQYF. The CDR3, as DNA: TGCAGTGCTGGGCCATTCTTCCGCCAGGATACGCAGTATTTT. The chain links TRBV20-1 to TRBJ2-3; D remains unclear. Germline loops: CDR1 DFQATT, CDR2 SNEGSKA (reference sequence). V lost 5 bases and J 6 bases, leaving 18 bases between the germline ends. The length of the CDR3 is 14 residues.

With respect to this clonotype: At one boundary the junction diverges from the germline segment, which might be a read error. The rearrangement links TRBV12-3 or TRBV12-4 to TRBJ2-5; no reliable D call. CDR3 length: 11 residues. Written as DNA, the CDR3 is TGTGCCAGCAGTTGTGAAGAGATCCAGTACTTC. It is translated as CASSCEEIQYF.

V and J are TRBV4-2 and TRBJ2-6, with 10 bases fitting TRBD1. This CDR3 region has 20 residues. Germline values: CDR1 LGHNA, CDR2 YNFKEQ. V lost 10 bases to trimming and J lost 2 bases; unmatched junction nucleotides: 20. This CDR3 is CATRQDKFGTGAPGANVLTF. For the CDR3, the DNA is TGTGCCACCAGGCAAGATAAGTTCGGGACAGGGGCTCCTGGGGCCAACGTCCTGACTTTC.

To note about this clonotype: The junction departs from the called germline gene at one end, perhaps through a read error. This chain uses TRBV4-1 with TRBJ1-1; weak D call: TRBD1 (6 bases). The germline CDR1 and CDR2 sequences are MGHRA and YSYEKL. The CDR3 has 16 residues. CDR3 sequence reads: CTSSQYLYRVGTEACF. CDR3 sequence (DNA): TGCACTAGCAGCCAATATCTCTACAGGGTCGGCACTGAAGCTTGCTTT.

Concerning this clonotype itself: The junction does not match germline at one end; this may be a read error. V usage is TRBV29-1 and J usage is TRBJ1-5, with D possibly matching TRBD1 (5 bases). CDR3 length: 14 residues. Germline-derived CDR1 and CDR2 are SQVTM and ANQGSEA. CDR3 coding DNA: TGCAGCGCCTCGTCTGGGGACGGCAGTCAGCCTCAGCATTTT. Translation gives CSASSGDGSQPQHF.

Details on this clonotype: A single base separates this from a much larger clone, so it may be a read error. The chain joins TRBV2 to TRBJ2-1; 14 nucleotides line up with TRBD2. This CDR3 region has 16 residues. Germline V lookup: CDR1 SNHLY, CDR2 FYNNEI. In DNA form, the CDR3 reads TGTGCCAGCAGTAAAGGGACTAGCGGGAGCAACAATGAGCTGTTCTTC. Translating it yields CASSKGTSGSNNELFF.

With respect to this clonotype: Being one base from a much bigger clone, this may be a read error. CDR3 loop: CASSQADDRADGAKNIQYF. In DNA form, the CDR3 reads TGCGCCAGCAGCCAAGCCGACGACAGGGCCGATGGAGCCAAAAACATTCAGTACTTC. This chain uses TRBV4-1 with TRBJ2-4, with TRBD1 matching over 7 bases. The germline V gene has CDR1 MGHRA and CDR2 YSYEKL. V was clipped by 1 base and J by 0 bases; unmatched bases: 12. The CDR3 extends over 19 amino acids.

In its sample, this clonotype was seen once. Given a much more abundant clone one base away, this may be a read error. The chain recombines TRBV5-4 with TRBJ2-7, with D possibly being TRBD1 or TRBD2 (5 bases each). Germline V gene data show CDR1 as SGHNT and CDR2 as YYREEE (reference sequence). V gave up 4 bases and J gave up 3 bases, with 17 bases separating them. The CDR3 length is 15 residues. The CDR3 protein is CASSRTRDGSYEQYF. The CDR3 bases are TGTGCCAGCAGCAGAACTCGGGACGGAAGCTACGAGCAGTACTTC.

For this clonotype: It may be a read error: a sequence one base away is much more abundant. V usage is TRBV6-1 and J usage is TRBJ2-5, with D possibly being TRBD1 (6 bases). Germline assignment: CDR1 MNHNS and CDR2 SASEGT. The length of the CDR3 is 14 residues. The CDR3: CAISEGPGDGTQYF. As DNA, the CDR3 is TGTGCCATCAGTGAAGGGCCAGGGGATGGGACCCAGTACTTC.

Turning to this clonotype: One end of the junction varies from germline; a read error may be responsible. The rearrangement links TRBV6-1 to TRBJ2-1; maybe TRBD2 (6 bases). Germline V lookup: CDR1 MNHNS, CDR2 SASEGT. This CDR3 comprises 16 residues. The CDR3 region has the DNA TGTACCAGCAGTGAAGAGGGCGGGACGTCCTACAATGAGCTGATCTTC. As protein: CTSSEEGGTSYNELIF.

For this clonotype: This CDR3 fails to terminate in the conserved phenylalanine or tryptophan, so it likely reflects a read error. V gene TRBV14 combines with J gene TRBJ1-5; D remains unclear. Per the germline V gene, CDR1 is SGHDN and CDR2 is FVKESK. The CDR3 is 13 residues long. V lost 1 base, J lost 9 bases, and 10 bases lay in between. The CDR3 loop reads CASSQGEYRPQHI. In nucleotides, the CDR3 is TGTGCCAGCAGCCAAGGAGAATATCGGCCCCAGCATATT.

This clonotype occurred many times. V gene TRBV7-2 combines with J gene TRBJ1-1, with D maybe TRBD1 (6 bases). Per germline, CDR1 SGHTA and CDR2 FQGNSA. V shed 5 bases and J shed 0 bases, with 10 bases lying between them. The CDR3 consists of 14 residues. The DNA of the CDR3 is TGTGCCAGCAGCAAAGACAGGCTGAACACTGAAGCTTTCTTT. Its protein is CASSKDRLNTEAFF.

The chain has TRBV28 and TRBJ2-4; D may be TRBD1 (6 bases). Germline assignment: CDR1 MDHEN and CDR2 SYDVKM. V was cut by 5 bases and J by 3 bases, with 17 bases left in between. The CDR3 is 16 amino acids. CDR3 sequence reads: CASSKFRGDVKNIQYF. DNA for the CDR3: TGTGCCAGCAGTAAATTCAGGGGCGATGTCAAAAACATTCAGTACTTC.

This chain joins TRBV6-1 and TRBJ2-7; tentatively, D is TRBD1 or TRBD2 (6 bases each). The CDR3 sequence is 16 residues long. V was clipped by 7 bases and J by 2 bases, with 21 bases between them. Germline CDR1 is MNHNS and CDR2 is SASEGT. The CDR3: CASNDTPPRGPYEQYF. Here the CDR3 DNA reads TGTGCCAGCAATGACACCCCCCCCCGGGGGCCCTACGAGCAGTACTTC.

A word on this clonotype: Mismatch with germline at one junction end may stem from a read error. This rearrangement joins TRBV11-2 to TRBJ2-7; D is ambiguous. Germline-derived CDR1 and CDR2 are SGHAT and FQNNGV. This CDR3 comprises 18 residues. The CDR3 loop is CASSLAPLVGSNSYEQYF. The CDR3 nucleotides read TGTGCCAGCAGTTTAGCCCCATTAGTGGGAAGTAACTCCTACGAGCAGTACTTC.

As concerns this clonotype: One base away lies a much larger clone, so this may be a sequencing read error. J is TRBJ1-6 and V is TRBV6-5; D is unresolved. Germline CDR1 reads MNHEY; CDR2 reads SVGAGI. CDR3 length equals 12 residues. The CDR3 DNA follows: TGTGCCAGCAGATCCCCGGGGTCACCCCCCCACTTT. Translation: CASRSPGSPPHF.

For this clonotype: A read error may account for a junction end that differs from germline. The genes are TRBV20-1 and TRBJ2-3; no clear D. CDR3 size: 14 residues. Germline loops: CDR1 DFQATT, CDR2 SNEGSKA (reference sequence). The CDR3 DNA reads as TGCAGTGCTAGAGATTCCCCGGGCACAGATACGCAGTATTTC. Translated, it gives CSARDSPGTDTQYF.

In regard to this clonotype: The CDR3 ends on some other residue instead of the conserved phenylalanine or tryptophan, so this is likely a read error. The CDR3 reads CASGQEGQGIYEQYL. CDR3 nucleotides: TGTGCCAGCGGCCAAGAGGGACAGGGGATCTACGAGCAGTACCTC. The chain couples TRBV4-1 to TRBJ2-7, with 10 bases aligning to TRBD1. The length of the CDR3 is 15 residues. Germline values: CDR1 MGHRA, CDR2 YSYEKL.

Worth noting for this clonotype: A read error may explain this, as a much larger clone is one base away. The chain recombines TRBV5-4 with TRBJ2-7, with 11 bases identical to TRBD1. The junction had 7 bases not matched to a gene; V was cut back by 3 bases and J by 8 bases. Germline V lookup: CDR1 SGHNT, CDR2 YYREEE (reference sequence). The CDR3 is made up of 14 amino acids. The CDR3 region has the DNA TGTGCCAGCAGCTCCGGACAGGGGGCGGTGAAGCAGTACTTC. It codes for CASSSGQGAVKQYF.